This entry lists 31 T cell receptor beta chains sequenced from one sample in a study of shared clonotypes between healthy human individuals. The naive CD8 population came from CD45RO-negative cells selected for CCR7, without terminally differentiated effector memory CD45RA+ cells. TCRdb's table, derived via immunoSEQ multiplex PCR, lists solely in-frame clones and lacks some. Here the sample spans about 590,000 clones, around 95% being singletons. Input material: naive CD8+ T cells sorted from blood. The receptor set was obtained from a woman aged 30 to 39 in good health.

As regards this clone: At the DNA level, this CDR3 is encoded by other sequences in the same sample as well. The chain is built from TRBV28 and TRBJ2-7; D not resolved. Trimming cost V 2 bases and J 0 bases, with 8 bases left between them. Germline lookup yields CDR1 MDHEN and CDR2 SYDVKM. The CDR3 spans 14 residues. DNA of the CDR3: TGTGCCAGCAGTTTAGGTCGGAGCTCCTACGAGCAGTACTTC. It encodes CASSLGRSSYEQYF. The variable domain in full, completed from reference TRBV28 and TRBJ2-7, reads DVKVTQSSRYLVKRTGEKVFLECVQDMDHENMFWYRQDPGLGLRLIYFSYDVKMKEKGDIPEGYSVSREKKERFSLILESASTNQTSMYLCASSLGRSSYEQYFGPGTRLTVT.

This clone appeared a few times. This chain uses TRBV5-5 with TRBJ1-5; weak D call: TRBD1 (5 bases). Between the trimmed V and J ends, which lost 0 bases and 6 bases, there was a span of 10 bases. The CDR3 has 14 amino acids. CDR1 and CDR2 from the germline V gene are SGHKS and YYEKEE (reference sequence). The CDR3 nucleotides read TGTGCCAGCAGCTTGGGACAGTCGATTCAGCCCCAGCATTTT. Translating gives CASSLGQSIQPQHF.

V usage is TRBV9 and J usage is TRBJ2-7; TRBD2 matches 7 bases. Per germline, CDR1 SGDLS and CDR2 YYNGEE. V lost 4 bases to trimming and J lost 5 bases; unmatched junction nucleotides: 12. The CDR3 is 15 amino acids. CDR3 region: CASSPRYAGANEQYF. The CDR3 coding sequence is TGTGCCAGCAGCCCCCGGTATGCGGGAGCAAACGAGCAGTACTTC.

V gene TRBV11-2 combines with J gene TRBJ2-7, with D possibly TRBD2 on 6 matching bases. V was pared by 3 bases and J by 0 bases, with 12 bases between. The CDR3 is 15 amino acids. Germline CDR1 reads SGHAT; CDR2 reads FQNNGV. CDR3 sequence: CASSLGLLSSYEQYF. DNA of the CDR3: TGTGCCAGCAGCTTGGGACTCCTCAGCTCCTACGAGCAGTACTTC.

The chain combines TRBV6-5 with TRBJ2-5; possible D gene TRBD2, 6 bases. V shed 0 bases and J shed 5 bases, with 16 bases lying between them. CDR3 length: 16 residues. CDR1 and CDR2 (germline): MNHEY, SVGAGI. The CDR3: CASSYSGSEGSETQYF. CDR3 bases: TGTGCCAGCAGTTACTCAGGGTCGGAGGGTTCGGAGACCCAGTACTTC.

The V call is TRBV28, the J call TRBJ2-4; D tentatively reads TRBD1 or TRBD2 (5 bases each). With 3 bases removed from V and 5 bases from J, the gap between germline ends came to 11 bases. The germline V gene encodes CDR1 MDHEN and CDR2 SYDVKM. The CDR3 runs to 14 residues. This chain's CDR3 is CASSFIGTENIQYF. CDR3 coding DNA: TGTGCCAGCAGTTTTATCGGGACCGAAAACATTCAGTACTTC.

This clone showed up just once. The chain is built from TRBV28 and TRBJ2-3; TRBD1 is a possible D gene (5 bases). Trimming shortened V by 1 base and J by 3 bases, and 11 bases separated the two germline ends. This CDR3 is 15 amino acids long. Per the germline V gene, CDR1 is MDHEN and CDR2 is SYDVKM. The CDR3: CASSLLLRVTDTQYF. In nucleotides, the CDR3 is TGTGCCAGCAGTTTATTGCTCAGGGTGACAGATACGCAGTATTTT.

The chain employs TRBV7-9 and TRBJ1-4; D gene uncertain. V lost 3 bases and J lost 5, with 16 bases in between. The CDR3 is 16 residues long. Germline CDR1 reads SEHNR; CDR2 reads FQNEAQ (reference sequence). The CDR3 loop reads CASSLVAGRENEKLFF. The DNA for the CDR3 is TGTGCCAGCAGCTTGGTCGCTGGCAGAGAAAATGAAAAACTGTTTTTT.

This chain links TRBV28 with TRBJ1-5; 7 bases align to TRBD1. V trimming: 6 bases; J trimming: 3 bases; junction bases outside the gene matches: 8. Germline CDR1 and CDR2: MDHEN and SYDVKM. The CDR3 covers 15 residues. In DNA form, the CDR3 reads TGTGCCAGCAGCGAGACAGGGTTAAACAATCAGCCCCAGCATTTT. Translating gives CASSETGLNNQPQHF.

In this sample, this clone turned up once. Other DNA sequences in this specimen translate into the identical CDR3. V and J are TRBV5-4 and TRBJ2-7; D remains unclear. The CDR3 has 11 amino acids. Germline loops: CDR1 SGHNT, CDR2 YYREEE (reference sequence). With 4 bases removed from V and 2 bases from J, the gap between germline ends came to 4 bases. CDR3 sequence (DNA): TGTGCCAGCAGCAGCACCTACGAGCAGTACTTC. The encoded protein is CASSSTYEQYF.

J is TRBJ2-1 and V is TRBV5-1, with D possibly TRBD2 on 5 matching bases. Germline CDR1 and CDR2: SGHRS and YFSETQ. Trimming took 4 bases from V and 4 from J, leaving 18 bases between them. This CDR3 has 16 amino acids. The CDR3 nucleotides read TGCGCCAGCAGCATGGAGGTATTAGCAGCGTACAATGAGCAGTTCTTC. Its protein product is CASSMEVLAAYNEQFF. Complete variable domain (other parts from reference TRBV5-1 and TRBJ2-1): KAGVTQTPRYLIKTRGQQVTLSCSPISGHRSVSWYQQTPGQGLQFLFEYFSETQRNKGNFPGRFSGRQFSNSRSEMNVSTLELGDSALYLCASSMEVLAAYNEQFFGPGTRLTVL.

The J gene is TRBJ2-3, the V gene TRBV9; 7 bases agree with TRBD2. Germline V lookup: CDR1 SGDLS, CDR2 YYNGEE. The CDR3 consists of 15 residues. V shed 0 bases and J 2 bases; nucleotides not matched to a gene: 3. The CDR3 spells CASSVGAGATDTQYF. CDR3 nucleotide sequence: TGTGCCAGCAGCGTAGGGGCGGGAGCCACAGATACGCAGTATTTT.

CDR3 residues: CSVSIQGEQYF. As DNA, the CDR3 is TGCAGCGTTTCAATCCAGGGCGAGCAGTACTTC. The gene calls are TRBV29-1 and TRBJ2-5, with D perhaps matching TRBD1 (5 bases). Matching the DNA end better, TRBJ2-7 makes the J call doubtful. In germline, CDR1 is SQVTM, CDR2 ANQGSEA. The CDR3 has 11 amino acids.

This chain connects TRBV7-8 to TRBJ2-3; D gene unclear. Trimming left V 4 bases short and J 4 bases short, with 9 bases between. CDR3 length: 13 residues. Germline-derived CDR1 and CDR2 are SGHVS and FQNEAQ. The CDR3 region is CASSSPEADTQYF. The DNA of the CDR3 is TGTGCCAGCAGCTCACCAGAGGCAGATACGCAGTATTTT.

The chain has TRBV10-3 and TRBJ2-2; 15 bases line up with TRBD2. CDR1 and CDR2 from the germline V gene are ENHRY and SYGVKD. There are 17 residues in the CDR3. Losses at the gene ends were 4 bases for V and 3 bases for J; bases not matched to a gene: 3. Here the CDR3 DNA reads TGTGCCATCAGTGTGGGGACTAGCGGGAGGTACACCGGGGAGCTGTTTTTT. Its protein is CAISVGTSGRYTGELFF.

The chain combines TRBV5-1 with TRBJ2-7; TRBD1 might be the D (5 bases). Germline V gives CDR1 SGHRS, CDR2 YFSETQ. This CDR3 is 16 amino acids long. Trimming stripped 4 bases from V and 2 bases from J, with 19 bases between. The CDR3 coding sequence is TGCGCCAGCAGCCCACGGATAACAGGAACCACCTACGAGCAGTACTTC. Amino acids: CASSPRITGTTYEQYF.

The chain joins TRBV10-3 to TRBJ1-1; D is perhaps TRBD1 (6 bases). The germline gives CDR1 ENHRY, CDR2 SYGVKD. Trimming removed 3 bases at V and 9 bases at J, with 17 bases between. The CDR3 is 14 amino acids. CDR3 coding DNA: TGTGCCATCAGTGACCCAGGGGAATCGGGTAAAGCTTTCTTT. Residues: CAISDPGESGKAFF.

The chain uses TRBV27 and TRBJ2-1; TRBD2 matches at 10 bases. V gave up 5 bases and J gave up 7 bases; unmatched junction bases: 8. The CDR3 consists of 15 residues. The V gene's germline CDR1 is MNHEY and CDR2 SMNVEV (reference sequence). The CDR3 sequence: CASSILAGAINEQFF. CDR3 in DNA: TGTGCCAGCAGTATCCTAGCGGGAGCTATAAATGAGCAGTTCTTC.

CDR3 region: CASSRTGSYQPQHF. The CDR3 nucleotides are TGTGCCAGCAGCCGAACAGGTTCCTATCAGCCCCAGCATTTT. V gene TRBV5-6 combines with J gene TRBJ1-5, with D possibly being TRBD1 (5 bases). Trimming left V 4 bases short and J 5 bases short, with 13 bases between. The CDR3 is 14 residues long. Germline CDR1 SGHDT, CDR2 YYEEEE.

The chain links TRBV4-1 to TRBJ1-1; D not certain. V gave up 4 bases and J gave up 6 bases, with 12 bases separating them. Germline loops: CDR1 MGHRA, CDR2 YSYEKL. CDR3 length: 13 amino acids. CDR3 residues: CASSLYGSPEAFF. CDR3 nucleotides: TGCGCCAGCAGCCTATATGGCAGCCCTGAAGCTTTCTTT.

A single count supports this clone. This chain connects TRBV27 to TRBJ2-5; possible D gene TRBD1, 5 bases. Germline CDR1 is MNHEY and CDR2 is SMNVEV (reference sequence). Trimming cost V 6 bases and J 2 bases, with 10 bases left between them. The CDR3 sequence is 13 residues long. CDR3: CASSPQGQETQYF. CDR3 nucleotides: TGTGCCAGCAGCCCCCAGGGACAAGAGACCCAGTACTTC.

The J gene is TRBJ2-7, the V gene TRBV5-6, with D perhaps matching TRBD1 (6 bases). Germline CDR1 and CDR2: SGHDT and YYEEEE. This CDR3 has 15 amino acids. The V end was cut by 4 bases, the J end by 2 bases, with 16 bases between. For the CDR3, the DNA is TGTGCCAGCAGCCCGCCGGGACACGGGGCCTACGAGCAGTACTTC. Its translation: CASSPPGHGAYEQYF. Drawing the rest from reference TRBV5-6 and TRBJ2-7, the complete variable domain is DAGVTQSPTHLIKTRGQQVTLRCSPKSGHDTVSWYQQALGQGPQFIFQYYEEEERQRGNFPDRFSGHQFPNYSSELNVNALLLGDSALYLCASSPPGHGAYEQYFGPGTRLTVT.

This clone was picked up one time. J is TRBJ2-1 and V is TRBV19, with D perhaps matching TRBD2 (6 bases). This CDR3 spans 12 amino acids. V gave up 7 bases and J gave up 6 bases, with 10 bases separating them. Germline V gives CDR1 LNHDA, CDR2 SQIVND (reference sequence). The CDR3 DNA reads as TGTGCCAGTATGCGGGGAGGCAATGAGCAGTTCTTC. This sequence encodes CASMRGGNEQFF.

This chain uses TRBV9 with TRBJ1-5, with D tentatively TRBD1 (6 bases). Looked up from germline, CDR1 is SGDLS and CDR2 is YYNGEE. With 4 bases removed from V and 3 bases from J, the gap between germline ends came to 11 bases. CDR3 length: 14 amino acids. CDR3 coding DNA: TGTGCCAGCAGCATGGACAGCTACAATCAGCCCCAGCATTTT. Residues: CASSMDSYNQPQHF.

The rearrangement uses TRBV10-2 and TRBJ2-7; possibly TRBD1 for D (5 bases). Trimming cost V 10 bases and J 1 base, with 17 bases left between them. Germline V gene data show CDR1 as WSHSY and CDR2 as SAAADI. The CDR3 sequence is 14 residues long. CDR3 sequence (DNA): TGCGCCACATGGACGGAGACAGATTCCTACGAGCAGTACTTC. Translated: CATWTETDSYEQYF.

The chain couples TRBV27 to TRBJ2-2; D possibly corresponds to TRBD2 (6 bases). The V end lost 0 bases, the J end lost 0 bases, and 8 bases lay between the germline ends. CDR3 length equals 16 residues. The germline gives CDR1 MNHEY, CDR2 SMNVEV (reference sequence). CDR3 in amino acids: CASSLSAGPNTGELFF. The DNA of the CDR3 is TGTGCCAGCAGTTTATCGGCGGGACCGAACACCGGGGAGCTGTTTTTT.

V is TRBV29-1 and J is TRBJ1-1, with 11 bases matching TRBD1. Germline trimming cut 6 bases from V and 10 bases from J; bases unmatched to any gene: 16. This CDR3 comprises 15 residues. CDR1 is SQVTM, CDR2 ANQGSEA, per germline. CDR3 sequence (DNA): TGCAGCGTCGGACAGGGGGCGTCAGTTAGTTATCGAGCTTTCTTT. As protein: CSVGQGASVSYRAFF. The variable domain in full, with the rest retrieved from reference TRBV29-1 and TRBJ1-1, is SAVISQKPSRDICQRGTSLTIQCQVDSQVTMMFWYRQQPGQSLTLIATANQGSEATYESGFVIDKFPISRPNLTFSTLTVSNMSPEDSSIYLCSVGQGASVSYRAFFGQGTRLTVV.

The CDR3 bases are TGCGCCAGCAGCTTGGAACAATACAATGAGCAGTTCTTC. Its protein product is CASSLEQYNEQFF. The chain employs TRBV5-1 and TRBJ2-1; no definite D call. This CDR3 comprises 13 residues. CDR1 and CDR2 (germline): SGHRS, YFSETQ. Trimming pared 0 bases from V and 4 bases from J, leaving 5 bases between.

The chain recombines TRBV28 with TRBJ1-3, with a weak D call TRBD1 (6 bases). The length of the CDR3 is 16 residues. Germline values: CDR1 MDHEN, CDR2 SYDVKM. The V end was cut by 4 bases, the J end by 1 base, with 14 bases between. The CDR3 bases are TGTGCCAGCAGTTCGGTACAGGGCGAGTCTGGAAACACCATATATTTT. Residues: CASSSVQGESGNTIYF.

This chain joins TRBV5-4 and TRBJ2-7; TRBD1 matches 8 bases. Unmatched junction bases numbered 10, after V lost 3 bases and J lost 2 bases. The CDR3 sequence is 16 residues long. Germline-derived CDR1 and CDR2 are SGHNT and YYREEE (reference sequence). The CDR3 here is CASSSGQGGDTYEQYF. CDR3 in DNA: TGTGCCAGCAGCTCAGGACAGGGTGGGGACACCTACGAGCAGTACTTC.

The V call is TRBV30, the J call TRBJ2-1, with TRBD2 as a possible D gene (5 bases). Trimming pared 3 bases from V and 1 base from J, leaving 7 bases between. The germline gives CDR1 GTSNPN, CDR2 SVGIG (reference sequence). CDR3 length: 13 amino acids. The CDR3 DNA is TGTGCCTGGAGAGCGGTATCCTACAATGAGCAGTTCTTC. Its translation: CAWRAVSYNEQFF. Supplemented by reference TRBV30 and TRBJ2-1, the full variable domain reads SQTIHQWPATLVQPVGSPLSLECTVEGTSNPNLYWYRQAAGRGLQLLFYSVGIGQISSEVPQNLSASRPQDRQFILSSKKLLLSDSGFYLCAWRAVSYNEQFFGPGTRLTVL.